The text below deals with one T cell receptor beta chain. Antigen: not known. It was 5'RACE with constant-segment primers that produced the TCR alpha and TCR beta cDNA libraries, which carried sample barcodes and UMIs. TCRdb recomputed calls from the 5' RACE reads with MiXCR, one row per CDR3 protein. The table has roughly 86,000 distinct CDR3 sequences, about 16% seen once. This sample is drawn from a study of T-cell memory formation after mild COVID-19. The overall study: Largely, the TCR clusters proved donor specific.

The CDR3 runs to 18 residues. The germline gives CDR1 ENHRY, CDR2 SYGVKD. V dropped 4 bases and J dropped 5 bases, with 25 bases sitting between them. Findings of the study overall: Chiefly within CM and EM were the contracting CD4+ clones; CD8+ ones were within EMRA. Cross-reactive memory appears to have joined, as suggested by some responding clones showing up in pre-infection memory.

Sample: PBMCs or a T cell subset sorted from them (not recorded which). The TCR comes from a man aged 18 to 30 who had mild COVID-19 (a few samples of this study predate the infection). Cell type and time point are not known. V and J are TRBV10-3 and TRBJ2-3; weak D call: TRBD1 (6 bases). The CDR3 DNA follows: TGTGCCATCAGTGGGCCTACAGGGACGGGTTTGAGTAGAGATACGCAGTATTTT. Its protein is CAISGPTGTGLSRDTQYF.